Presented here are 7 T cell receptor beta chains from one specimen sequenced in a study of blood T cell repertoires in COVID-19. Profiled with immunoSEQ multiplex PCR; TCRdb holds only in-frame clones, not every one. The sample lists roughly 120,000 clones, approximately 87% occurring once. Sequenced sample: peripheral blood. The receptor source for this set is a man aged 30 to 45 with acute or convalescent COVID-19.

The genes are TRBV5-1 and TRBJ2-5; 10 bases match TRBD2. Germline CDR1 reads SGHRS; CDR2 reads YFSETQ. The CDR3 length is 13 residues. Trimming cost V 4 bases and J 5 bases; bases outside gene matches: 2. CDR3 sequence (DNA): TGCGCCAGCAGCCCTAGCGGGAGCGAGACCCAGTACTTC. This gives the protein CASSPSGSETQYF.

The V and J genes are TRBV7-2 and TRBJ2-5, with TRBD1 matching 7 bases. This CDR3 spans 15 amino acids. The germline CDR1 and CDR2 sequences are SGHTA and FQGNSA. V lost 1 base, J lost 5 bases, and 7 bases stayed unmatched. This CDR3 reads CASSLETGFGETQYF. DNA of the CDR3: TGTGCCAGCAGCTTAGAGACAGGGTTTGGGGAGACCCAGTACTTC.

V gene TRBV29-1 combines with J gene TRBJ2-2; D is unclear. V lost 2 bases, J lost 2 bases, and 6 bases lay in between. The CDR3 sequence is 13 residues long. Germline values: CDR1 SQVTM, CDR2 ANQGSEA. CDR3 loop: CSVELANTGELFF. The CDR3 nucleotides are TGCAGCGTTGAATTAGCAAACACCGGGGAGCTGTTTTTT.

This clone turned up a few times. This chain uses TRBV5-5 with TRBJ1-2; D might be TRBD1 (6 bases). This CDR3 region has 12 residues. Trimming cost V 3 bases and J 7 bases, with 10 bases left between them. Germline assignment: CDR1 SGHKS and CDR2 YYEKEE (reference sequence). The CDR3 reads CASSSKTGGYTF. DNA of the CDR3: TGTGCCAGCAGCTCTAAGACAGGTGGCTACACCTTC.

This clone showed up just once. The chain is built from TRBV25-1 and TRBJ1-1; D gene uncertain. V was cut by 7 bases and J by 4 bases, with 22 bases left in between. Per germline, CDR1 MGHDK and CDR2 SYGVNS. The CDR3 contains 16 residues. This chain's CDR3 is CASKAWLIGGSTEAFF. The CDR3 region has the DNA TGTGCCAGCAAGGCGTGGTTGATTGGAGGGAGCACTGAAGCTTTCTTT.

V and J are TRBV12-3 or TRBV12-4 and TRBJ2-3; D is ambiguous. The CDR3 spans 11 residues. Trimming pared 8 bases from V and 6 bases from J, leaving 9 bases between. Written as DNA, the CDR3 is TGTGCCAGCTCCCCCTCCGATACGCAGTATTTT. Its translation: CASSPSDTQYF.

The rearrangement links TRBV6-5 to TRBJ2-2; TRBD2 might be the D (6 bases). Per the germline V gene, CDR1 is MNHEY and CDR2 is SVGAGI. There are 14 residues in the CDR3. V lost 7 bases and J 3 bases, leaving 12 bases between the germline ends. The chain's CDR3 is CASNLRGYTGELFF. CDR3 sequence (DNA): TGTGCCAGCAACCTACGGGGGTACACCGGGGAGCTGTTTTTT.